The present TCR beta chain was sequenced within a study of T cell responses to AZD1222 COVID-19 vaccine. Whole-study results and caveats: Most donors were white British, females outnumbered males, and clonal diversity was possibly underestimated. Spike-specific TCR breadth and depth went up after people got two AZD1222 doses. None of the repertoires were sampled until the peak T cell response had passed.

Germline V CDR1 and CDR2: KGHSH, LQKENI. The CDR3 loop spans 16 amino acids. With regard to this clone: The antigen remains undetermined. At one end, the junction sequence differs from germline, possibly due to a read error.

The analysis combined second doses at about 4 or about 12 weeks. The assay was immunoSEQ multiplex PCR, and TCRdb's table has in-frame clones only and misses some. Among fewer than 70,000 clones listed, roughly 89% were seen once. The sequenced sample was peripheral blood, obtained 28 days after the second AZD1222 dose. The chain carries TRBV18 and TRBJ2-2; no reliable D call. This sequence originates from an adult who received the AZD1222 COVID-19 vaccine. The CDR3 nucleotides read TGTGCCAGTTCACCACGGGCCCAAACGTCGGCCGGGGAGCTGTTTTTT. Its protein product is CASSPRAQTSAGELFF.